This T cell receptor beta chain was documented in a study of vaccination and CD4 T cells after COVID-19. Study summary: Nasal swab PCR showed SARS-CoV-2 in convalescent patients, several with mild and one with severe disease. Post-COVID samples were collected a median about 97 days following diagnosis, spanning 35 to 161. SARS-CoV-2, HCoV-NL63, HCoV-OC43 and HCoV-229E supplied the overlapping spike peptides used to stimulate cells.

The CDR3 sequence is 13 residues long. The V end lost 3 bases, the J end lost 2 bases, and 5 bases lay between the germline ends. With the Oncomine TCR Beta short-read assay, DNA from cultured CD4+ T cells was sequenced. TCRdb itself ran the PCR reads through MiXCR, one entry per CDR3 protein. The sample carries about 14,000 distinct CDR3 sequences, 40% recorded once. As to this clonotype: Its antigen is unknown.

As for treatment: approximately nine-day PBMC culture with coronavirus spike peptide pools or control peptides (ViraFEST assay). Peptide pool stimulation in ViraFEST expanded antigen-specific T cells, whose TCRs were then sequenced. V and J are TRBV12-3 or TRBV12-4 and TRBJ1-5; no clear D. The sample comprised CD4+ T cells from blood, cultured in vitro. The receptor comes from a human donor who had recovered from COVID-19. The CDR3 DNA follows: TGTGCCAGCAGTTTCTCCCGCAATCAGCCCCAGCATTTT. Translated, it gives CASSFSRNQPQHF.